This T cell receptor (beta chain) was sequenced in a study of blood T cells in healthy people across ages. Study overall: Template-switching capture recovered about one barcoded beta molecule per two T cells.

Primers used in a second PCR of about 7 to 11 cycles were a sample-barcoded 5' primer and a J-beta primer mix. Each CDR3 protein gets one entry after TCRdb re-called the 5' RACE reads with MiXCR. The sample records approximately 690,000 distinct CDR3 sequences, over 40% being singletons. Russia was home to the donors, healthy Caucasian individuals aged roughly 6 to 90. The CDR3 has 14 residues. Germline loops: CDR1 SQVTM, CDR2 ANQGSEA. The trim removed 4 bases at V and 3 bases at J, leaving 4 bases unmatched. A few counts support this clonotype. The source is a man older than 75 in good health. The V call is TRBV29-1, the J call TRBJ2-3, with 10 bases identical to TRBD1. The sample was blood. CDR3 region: CSVGDRGFTDTQYF. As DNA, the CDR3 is TGCAGCGTTGGGGACAGGGGTTTTACAGATACGCAGTATTTT.